A single sample is the source of the 18 T cell receptor beta chains below, sequenced in a study of cytomegalovirus exposure and HLA in healthy donors (dated by TCRdb to 2015 to 2018). The library relied on the immunoSEQ multiplex PCR assay. A mixture of 60 forward primers for TCR Vbeta segments and 13 reverse primers for TCR Jbeta segments was used in the multiplex PCR. What TCRdb holds here is the immuneACCESS table cut down to in-frame rearrangements. Part of the clones is not present; checked against another copy, under half of the missing clones reflect an unresolved V gene, and the others are unexplained. The sample table holds over 80,000 clones, of which more than 70% were seen once. The ten largest clones add up to 3% to 3.5% of the sample. Sequencing was carried out using PBMCs. The receptors shown here come from a man aged 35-49 years in good health and CMV-seronegative.

V and J are TRBV28 and TRBJ2-7, with TRBD2 matching over 7 bases. The CDR3 has 16 residues. V lost 6 bases and J lost 4; bases outside the gene matches: 15. The germline V gene encodes CDR1 MDHEN and CDR2 SYDVKM. For the CDR3, the DNA is TGTGCCAGCAGCCCATTGCAGGCGACTAGCAGATACGAGCAGTACTTC. It specifies CASSPLQATSRYEQYF.

The genes are TRBV5-1 and TRBJ2-2, with TRBD2 matching over 9 bases. The CDR3 covers 17 residues. Germline-derived CDR1 and CDR2 are SGHRS and YFSETQ. V was clipped by 2 bases and J by 7 bases; unmatched bases: 12. CDR3 sequence (DNA): TGCGCCAGCAGCTTCCTAGCGGGGATAGCCTCTGGCGGGGAGCTGTTTTTT. Its protein is CASSFLAGIASGGELFF. Variable domain in full (rest from reference TRBV5-1 and TRBJ2-2): KAGVTQTPRYLIKTRGQQVTLSCSPISGHRSVSWYQQTPGQGLQFLFEYFSETQRNKGNFPGRFSGRQFSNSRSEMNVSTLELGDSALYLCASSFLAGIASGGELFFGEGSRLTVL.

This clone occurred a few times. The CDR3: CASSFGGGDTGELFF. The CDR3 region has the DNA TGTGCCAGCAGCTTCGGAGGGGGGGACACCGGGGAGCTGTTTTTT. The chain couples TRBV11-3 to TRBJ2-2, with a possible D match to TRBD2 (7 bases). The V end lost 3 bases, the J end lost 3 bases, and 11 bases lay between the germline ends. The CDR3 consists of 15 residues. Germline lookup yields CDR1 SGHNT and CDR2 YENEEA.

This clone was observed a handful of times. The gene calls are TRBV7-9 and TRBJ1-5, with a weak D call TRBD1 (6 bases). CDR3 size: 14 residues. The germline V gene has CDR1 SEHNR and CDR2 FQNEAQ (reference sequence). V lost 6 bases and J lost 13, with 22 bases in between. CDR3 DNA: TGTGCCAGCAGTTACTCGTACAGGGTATCCGTACAGCATTTT. Residues: CASSYSYRVSVQHF.

This chain joins TRBV11-3 and TRBJ2-1; 7 bases are shared with TRBD2. V trimming: 0 bases; J trimming: 0 bases; junction bases outside the gene matches: 5. CDR3 size: 17 residues. Germline V gene lookup returns CDR1 SGHNT and CDR2 YENEEA. The CDR3 here is CASSLDSGLTSYNEQFF. For the CDR3, the DNA is TGTGCCAGCAGCTTAGATAGCGGGCTCACCTCCTACAATGAGCAGTTCTTC.

V and J are TRBV9 and TRBJ2-7, with TRBD1 matching over 7 bases. Looked up from germline, CDR1 is SGDLS and CDR2 is YYNGEE. The CDR3 covers 16 residues. Trimming removed 0 bases from V and 3 bases from J; junction bases left unmatched: 9. This CDR3 is CASSVVGTADLYEQYF. In DNA form, the CDR3 reads TGTGCCAGCAGCGTAGTAGGGACAGCTGATCTCTACGAGCAGTACTTC.

This chain joins TRBV28 and TRBJ2-3, with 10 bases that match TRBD2. Germline V gene lookup returns CDR1 MDHEN and CDR2 SYDVKM. This CDR3 comprises 15 residues. Germline trimming cut 7 bases from V and 0 bases from J; bases unmatched to any gene: 4. This chain's CDR3 is CASTSGGLSTDTQYF. The CDR3 DNA is TGTGCCAGCACTAGCGGGGGCCTAAGCACAGATACGCAGTATTTT.

The chain combines TRBV7-2 with TRBJ1-1; possibly TRBD1 for D (6 bases). CDR3 length: 14 amino acids. Germline V gene lookup returns CDR1 SGHTA and CDR2 FQGNSA. V was shortened by 10 bases and J by 0 bases, with 15 bases between the two germline ends. CDR3 residues: CATSIGQMNTEAFF. The CDR3 DNA sequence: TGTGCCACCTCAATTGGACAGATGAACACTGAAGCTTTCTTT. Combining the CDR3 with reference TRBV7-2 and TRBJ1-1 gives the whole variable domain GAGVSQSPSNKVTEKGKDVELRCDPISGHTALYWYRQSLGQGLEFLIYFQGNSAPDKSGLPSDRFSAERTGGSVSTLTIQRTQQEDSAVYLCATSIGQMNTEAFFGQGTRLTVV.

V is TRBV11-2 and J is TRBJ1-4; TRBD1 matches at 9 bases. This CDR3 is built from 17 residues. Germline-derived CDR1 and CDR2 are SGHAT and FQNNGV. J gave up 0 bases and V 6 bases, and 8 bases lay outside the gene matches. The CDR3 DNA reads TGTGCCAGCAGGCCGGGACAGGGAGCATCAACTAATGAAAAACTGTTTTTT. It encodes CASRPGQGASTNEKLFF.

This clone was counted a few times. The junction does not match germline at one end; this may be a read error. The chain has TRBV30 and TRBJ1-2, with D uncertain. From germline, CDR1 is GTSNPN and CDR2 SVGIG (reference sequence). This CDR3 contains 13 residues. CDR3 protein: CARSPGLNYGYTF. The CDR3 bases are TGCGCCCGCAGCCCCGGACTTAACTATGGCTACACCTTC.

The chain links TRBV5-4 to TRBJ1-3; D unresolved. Germline loops: CDR1 SGHNT, CDR2 YYREEE (reference sequence). V shed 0 bases and J shed 1 base, with 5 bases lying between them. The CDR3 runs to 14 residues. The CDR3 reads CASSLGASGNTIYF. CDR3 DNA sequence: TGTGCCAGCAGCTTGGGGGCTTCTGGAAACACCATATATTTT.

Concerning this clone itself: Other DNA sequences in this sample translate to the same CDR3. The chain links TRBV6-5 to TRBJ1-1, with D perhaps matching TRBD1 (5 bases). The V gene's germline CDR1 is MNHEY and CDR2 SVGAGI. CDR3 size: 14 residues. V gave up 6 bases and J gave up 0 bases, with 11 bases separating them. The CDR3 here is CASSPTALNTEAFF. The CDR3 nucleotides are TGTGCCAGCAGCCCGACAGCTTTGAACACTGAAGCTTTCTTT.

The rearrangement links TRBV4-2 to TRBJ2-1; 9 bases align to TRBD2. The J segment lost 5 bases and the V segment lost 2 bases, leaving 7 bases of the junction unmatched. The CDR3 is 16 residues long. Germline values: CDR1 LGHNA, CDR2 YNFKEQ. CDR3 region: CASSQLISGGNNEQFF. The CDR3 nucleotides are TGTGCCAGCAGCCAACTAATTAGCGGGGGAAACAATGAGCAGTTCTTC.

The chain is built from TRBV4-3 and TRBJ1-6; D is perhaps TRBD1 (5 bases). Trimming cost V 0 bases and J 5 bases, with 17 bases left between them. Germline CDR1 LGHNA, CDR2 YSLEER. This CDR3 spans 18 amino acids. The CDR3 loop reads CASSQDSPQTDNNSPLHF. CDR3 DNA: TGCGCCAGCAGCCAAGACAGTCCCCAGACAGATAATAATTCACCCCTCCACTTT.

This sequence joins TRBV7-2 and TRBJ1-6, with 7 bases matching TRBD1. This CDR3 spans 19 amino acids. CDR1 and CDR2 (germline): SGHTA, FQGNSA. The V and J ends lost 6 bases and 0 bases, in that order; junction bases with no gene match: 14. Here the CDR3 DNA reads TGTGCCAGCAGACCAAGGACAGGACGCACGAGCTCCTATAATTCACCCCTCCACTTT. Its translation: CASRPRTGRTSSYNSPLHF.

CDR3 nucleotide sequence: TGTGCCAGCAGCTTGACAGGGCATCAGCCCCAGCATTTT. This codes for CASSLTGHQPQHF. The chain uses TRBV5-8 and TRBJ1-5; D perhaps matches TRBD1 (6 bases). This CDR3 spans 13 amino acids. Germline-derived CDR1 and CDR2 are SGHTS and YDEGEE. V lost 1 base and J lost 5, with 7 bases in between.

The chain links TRBV27 to TRBJ1-5, with a tentative D call TRBD1 (6 bases). The CDR3 totals 17 residues. Trimming left V 3 bases short and J 4 bases short, with 19 bases between. Per germline, CDR1 MNHEY and CDR2 SMNVEV (reference sequence). The CDR3 protein is CASSLPQQGTTNQPQHF. The CDR3 DNA sequence: TGTGCCAGCAGTTTGCCTCAACAGGGAACGACGAATCAGCCCCAGCATTTT.

This clone was counted only a few times. The V call is TRBV7-5, the J call TRBJ2-5; TRBD1, the D gene given by the table, was not confirmed from the DNA. The J call may be mistaken, given a closer DNA end match to TRBJ2-7. TRBV7-5 is tagged as a pseudogene. The CDR3 runs to 16 residues. This chain's CDR3 is CVRSLNREAFSYEQYF. The CDR3 DNA is TGTGTCAGAAGCTTAAACAGGGAAGCTTTCTCCTACGAGCAGTACTTC.